The source of this T cell receptor beta chain is a study of regulatory dendritic cells for organ transplantation. As for the study in general: Regulatory dendritic cells were monocyte-derived, receiving vitamin D3 on days 0 and 4 and IL-10 on day 4.

Deletions cut 0 bases from V and 6 bases from J, with 12 bases between. The CDR3 is 14 residues long. Germline CDR1 is LGHNA and CDR2 is YSLEER. Some clones are missing from TCRdb's copy, which holds only in-frame ones; the method was immunoSEQ multiplex PCR. The sample lists around 5,200 clones, approximately 72% occurring once. Concerning this clone: Antigen specificity is unknown.

CFSE-labeled sorted T cells met regulatory or mature dendritic cells for 5 to 6 days. The chain is built from TRBV4-3 and TRBJ2-7; no clear D. The sample consisted of memory CD8+ T cells from blood cultured with regulatory dendritic cells. Subset: CD45RO+ memory T cells. The TCR originated in a human donor in good health. This CDR3 is CASSQDLGRGEQYF. The CDR3 DNA follows: TGCGCCAGCAGCCAAGATCTCGGCCGAGGCGAGCAGTACTTC.